This T cell receptor (beta chain) was documented in a study of blood T cells in healthy people across ages. Findings of the study overall: Comparison with aged donors showed that long-lived donors had more naive CD4+ cells and higher diversity.

A second PCR of 7 to 11 cycles used a sample-barcoded 5' primer and a J-beta primer mix. A tag from a template-switch adaptor with 12 random nucleotides marked each cDNA molecule. TCRdb re-called the 5' RACE reads with MiXCR, one entry per CDR3 protein. The table has approximately 1.5 million distinct CDR3 sequences, approximately 39% seen once. On this clonotype itself: Its antigen remains unidentified.

The receptor's source is a woman aged 18 to 35 in good health. Sequencing input: blood.

CDR3 residues: CAISDGQGIIYEQYF. CDR3 nucleotides: TGTGCCATCAGTGACGGACAGGGGATTATCTACGAGCAGTACTTC. The chain employs TRBV10-3 and TRBJ2-7, with 9 nucleotides matching TRBD1. Germline V CDR1 and CDR2: ENHRY, SYGVKD. The junction had 6 bases not matched to a gene; V was cut back by 3 bases and J by 3 bases. This CDR3 spans 15 amino acids.